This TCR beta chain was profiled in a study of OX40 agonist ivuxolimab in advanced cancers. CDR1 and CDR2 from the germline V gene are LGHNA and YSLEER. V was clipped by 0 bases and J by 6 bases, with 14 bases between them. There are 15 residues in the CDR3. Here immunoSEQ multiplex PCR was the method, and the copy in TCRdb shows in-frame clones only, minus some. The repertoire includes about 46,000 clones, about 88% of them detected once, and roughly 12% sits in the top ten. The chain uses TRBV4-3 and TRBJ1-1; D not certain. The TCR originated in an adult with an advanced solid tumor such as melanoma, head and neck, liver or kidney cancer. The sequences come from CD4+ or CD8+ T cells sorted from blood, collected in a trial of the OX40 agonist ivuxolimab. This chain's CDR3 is CASSQDSLGPAEAFF. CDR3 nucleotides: TGCGCCAGCAGCCAAGATTCATTGGGCCCCGCTGAAGCTTTCTTT.